Sequencing of this T cell receptor beta chain was carried out in a study of blood T cell repertoires in COVID-19. Study summary: Donors in the United States, Italy and Spain gave samples during acute or convalescent COVID-19.

Participants, about 18 to 90 years old, spanned 25 or so US areas. In assigning cohorts, the study relied on participant-reported clinical history. Original handling: Nucleated cell number was recorded as an estimate derived from reference gene primer amplification. The data were produced by immunoSEQ multiplex PCR, yet TCRdb's version contains in-frame clones alone and is incomplete. For V, J and clone size, that table is used; D and trimming come from the DNA. The profile shows fewer than 500,000 clones, approximately 90% of them singletons. The clonotype was recovered from a woman aged 18-30 years who had recovered from COVID-19. Material for sequencing was PBMCs or T cells enriched from blood (not recorded which).

CDR3: CATSDPGGQGPGETQYF. CDR3 bases: TGTGCCACCAGTGATCCGGGGGGACAGGGACCAGGAGAGACCCAGTACTTC. The V and J genes are TRBV24-1 and TRBJ2-5, with TRBD1 identical over 9 bases. The CDR3 is 17 residues long. V was clipped by 3 bases and J by 4 bases; unmatched bases: 11. CDR1 is KGHDR, CDR2 SFDVKD, per germline.